The sequence of this TCR beta chain was determined in a study of T cells in Graves' hyperthyroidism and ophthalmopathy. Overall study results and limits: The model foresaw ophthalmopathy a median roughly 6 months prior to onset.

Amplification yielded TCR beta CDR3 regions, with RNA transcripts as the source. The HTBI primer set served for first-round RT-PCR of the TCR CDR3. TCRdb reprocessed the multiplex PCR reads with MiXCR, giving one entry per CDR3 protein. The repertoire consists of under 700,000 distinct CDR3 sequences, with around 45% occurring once and the leading ten covering approximately 8.2%. Points on this clonotype: Antigen unknown.

This CDR3 has 13 amino acids. Germline V CDR1 and CDR2: DFQATT, SNEGSKA (reference sequence). V was shortened by 4 bases and J by 0 bases, with 10 bases between the two germline ends. The receptor was isolated from a woman under 30 with Graves' hyperthyroidism. Sequencing used peripheral blood or thyroid tissue (not recorded which). The genes are TRBV20-1 and TRBJ2-7; D might be TRBD2 (6 bases). CDR3: CSATRDSSYEQYF. CDR3 coding DNA: TGCAGTGCTACCCGGGACTCCTCCTACGAGCAGTACTTC.